What follows are 24 T cell receptor beta chains derived from one specimen sequenced in a study of T cell responses to AZD1222 COVID-19 vaccine. The method was immunoSEQ multiplex PCR; TCRdb's version includes in-frame clones alone and lacks a portion of them. This sample has about 150,000 clones, with 75% to 90% found just once. Sequencing was performed on peripheral blood, taken on day 0 of AZD1222 vaccination. These receptor sequences come from an adult in good health.

This clone was recorded once. This sequence joins TRBV30 and TRBJ2-7; 7 bases are a match to TRBD2. This CDR3 comprises 14 residues. Germline V gene sequence: CDR1 GTSNPN, CDR2 SVGIG (reference sequence). V dropped 4 bases and J dropped 4; count of bases not matched to a gene: 10. DNA of the CDR3: TGTGCCTGGAAGGGCGGGAGTAGGGGTTACGAGCAGTACTTC. The encoded protein is CAWKGGSRGYEQYF.

The genes are TRBV5-5 and TRBJ1-5; D might be TRBD1 (6 bases). The V and J ends lost 4 bases and 7 bases respectively, with 18 bases between them. This CDR3 region has 15 residues. Germline V gives CDR1 SGHKS, CDR2 YYEKEE (reference sequence). CDR3 DNA sequence: TGTGCCAGCAGCCCGACGGGGGGCTATAGGCAGCCCCAGCATTTT. Amino acid sequence: CASSPTGGYRQPQHF.

This clone occurred a few times. The chain links TRBV19 to TRBJ1-5; the D gene is possibly TRBD1 (6 bases). V was shortened by 5 bases and J by 10 bases, with 18 bases between the two germline ends. Germline CDR1 is LNHDA and CDR2 is SQIVND (reference sequence). The CDR3 length is 14 residues. CDR3 in amino acids: CASSGFRGMGPQHF. The DNA of the CDR3 is TGTGCCAGTAGTGGGTTCAGGGGAATGGGACCCCAGCATTTT.

V is TRBV5-5 and J is TRBJ1-2; perhaps TRBD1 as D (6 bases). Per the germline V gene, CDR1 is SGHKS and CDR2 is YYEKEE (reference sequence). V dropped 3 bases and J dropped 3 bases, with 9 bases sitting between them. CDR3 length equals 13 residues. The chain's CDR3 is CASSSRGYYGYTF. The CDR3 DNA follows: TGTGCCAGCAGCTCGAGGGGGTACTATGGCTACACCTTC. The whole variable domain, filled in from reference TRBV5-5 and TRBJ1-2, reads DAGVTQSPTHLIKTRGQQVTLRCSPISGHKSVSWYQQVLGQGPQFIFQYYEKEERGRGNFPDRFSARQFPNYSSELNVNALLLGDSALYLCASSSRGYYGYTFGSGTRLTVV.

The chain carries TRBV6-5 and TRBJ1-1, with D uncertain. Trimming shortened V by 6 bases and J by 1 base, and 15 bases separated the two germline ends. The CDR3 runs 15 residues. CDR1 is MNHEY and CDR2 is SVGAGI in the germline V gene. The CDR3 region is CASRRSWQENTEAFF. Written as DNA, the CDR3 is TGTGCCAGCAGGAGGTCGTGGCAGGAGAACACTGAAGCTTTCTTT.

The V and J genes are TRBV6-5 and TRBJ1-2, with D possibly matching TRBD1 (5 bases). V dropped 6 bases and J dropped 7 bases, with 15 bases sitting between them. Germline assignment: CDR1 MNHEY and CDR2 SVGAGI. The CDR3 has 13 residues. The CDR3 here is CASSLSGQGGYTF. The CDR3 DNA is TGTGCCAGCAGCCTCTCTGGGCAGGGTGGCTACACCTTC.

Here the CDR3 reads CASRDPGNTIYF. The CDR3, as DNA: TGTGCCAGCAGGGACCCTGGAAACACCATATATTTT. The chain links TRBV28 to TRBJ1-3; no reliable D call. The CDR3 consists of 12 residues. Germline V gene data show CDR1 as MDHEN and CDR2 as SYDVKM. V lost 6 bases to trimming and J lost 2 bases, with 5 bases between them.

This CDR3 is CASMKTGGEKLFF. For the CDR3, the DNA is TGTGCCAGCATGAAGACAGGGGGGGAAAAACTGTTTTTT. The chain recombines TRBV6-5 with TRBJ1-4, with 9 bases that match TRBD1. Per germline, CDR1 MNHEY and CDR2 SVGAGI. The V gene end was trimmed by 7 bases and the J gene end by 8 bases; junction bases not matched to a gene: 5. The CDR3 spans 13 residues.

V is TRBV5-6 and J is TRBJ2-5; the match to TRBD2 covers 7 bases. The ends lost 0 bases at V and 5 bases at J; junction bases unmatched: 10. From germline, CDR1 is SGHDT and CDR2 YYEEEE. The CDR3 length is 16 residues. CDR3 sequence reads: CASSLDWGGVGETQYF. The CDR3 DNA reads TGTGCCAGCAGCTTGGATTGGGGGGGAGTCGGCGAGACCCAGTACTTC. Together with reference TRBV5-6 and TRBJ2-5, the CDR3 gives the full variable domain: DAGVTQSPTHLIKTRGQQVTLRCSPKSGHDTVSWYQQALGQGPQFIFQYYEEEERQRGNFPDRFSGHQFPNYSSELNVNALLLGDSALYLCASSLDWGGVGETQYFGPGTRLLVL.

CDR3 loop: CASSEYTVGAGANVLTF. CDR3 sequence (DNA): TGTGCCAGCAGTGAATACACCGTGGGGGCTGGGGCCAACGTCCTGACTTTC. The genes are TRBV25-1 and TRBJ2-6; D may be TRBD1 or TRBD2 (5 bases each). Looked up from germline, CDR1 is MGHDK and CDR2 is SYGVNS. The CDR3 length is 17 residues. The V and J ends lost 0 bases and 2 bases respectively, with 11 bases between them. The whole variable domain, remainder taken from reference TRBV25-1 and TRBJ2-6, is EADIYQTPRYLVIGTGKKITLECSQTMGHDKMYWYQQDPGMELHLIHYSYGVNSTEKGDLSSESTVSRIRTEHFPLTLESARPSHTSQYLCASSEYTVGAGANVLTFGAGSRLTVL.

This clone was counted once. The chain uses TRBV11-2 and TRBJ2-3; 9 bases align to TRBD2. CDR3 length equals 16 residues. Germline trimming cut 0 bases from V and 0 bases from J; bases unmatched to any gene: 1. From germline, CDR1 is SGHAT and CDR2 FQNNGV. In DNA form, the CDR3 reads TGTGCCAGCAGCTTAGAAACTAGCGGGAGCACAGATACGCAGTATTTT. It specifies CASSLETSGSTDTQYF.

The gene calls are TRBV14 and TRBJ2-7; TRBD2 matches at 8 bases. J lost 2 bases, V lost 0 bases, and 3 bases had no gene match. Germline V gene lookup returns CDR1 SGHDN and CDR2 FVKESK. This CDR3 has 15 residues. In DNA, the CDR3 is TGTGCCAGCAGCCAAGACGGTAGCGGGGCCTACGAGCAGTACTTC. Amino acid sequence: CASSQDGSGAYEQYF.

The chain uses TRBV4-2 and TRBJ2-7; D possibly uses TRBD1 or TRBD2 (5 bases each). The V end was cut by 5 bases, the J end by 4 bases, with 18 bases between. The CDR3 covers 15 residues. Germline assignment: CDR1 LGHNA and CDR2 YNFKEQ. As DNA, the CDR3 is TGTGCCAGCAGCTCCCGGGACCGACCGCCTTACGAGCAGTACTTC. This translates into CASSSRDRPPYEQYF.

CDR3 sequence: CASSPCHPSAGELFF. The CDR3 bases are TGCGCCAGCAGTCCATGCCATCCTAGTGCCGGGGAGCTGTTTTTT. The chain links TRBV23-1 to TRBJ2-2; D not certain. TRBV23-1 is assigned to the ORF class and has an uncertain function. The CDR3 contains 15 residues. Deletions cut 4 bases from V and 6 bases from J, with 15 bases between.

This chain links TRBV30 with TRBJ1-2; no definite D call. V was clipped by 4 bases and J by 1 base, with 7 bases between them. Germline loops: CDR1 GTSNPN, CDR2 SVGIG (reference sequence). This CDR3 has 12 amino acids. The CDR3 sequence is CAWTEINYGYTF. The CDR3 DNA is TGTGCCTGGACAGAAATTAACTATGGCTACACCTTC.

V gene TRBV10-1 combines with J gene TRBJ1-1; TRBD1 matches at 9 bases. The CDR3 extends over 14 amino acids. V was clipped by 8 bases and J by 11 bases; unmatched bases: 15. CDR1 is WNHNN and CDR2 is SYGVQD in the germline V gene (reference sequence). CDR3 sequence (DNA): TGCGCCAGCTCCCGGGACAGGGAGACCAAGTGGGCTTTCTTT. Protein sequence: CASSRDRETKWAFF.

The V and J genes are TRBV7-8 and TRBJ2-5; 8 nucleotides match TRBD1. The J segment lost 5 bases and the V segment lost 3 bases, leaving 8 bases of the junction unmatched. The CDR3 has 15 amino acids. CDR1 SGHVS and CDR2 FQNEAQ come from the germline V gene. The CDR3 DNA sequence: TGTGCCAGCAGCTTTGACAGGGGCAGGAGCGAGACCCAGTACTTC. Amino acid sequence: CASSFDRGRSETQYF. Full variable domain (rest looked up from reference TRBV7-8 and TRBJ2-5): GAGVSQSPRYKVAKRGQDVALRCDPISGHVSLFWYQQALGQGPEFLTYFQNEAQLDKSGLPSDRFFAERPEGSVSTLKIQRTQQEDSAVYLCASSFDRGRSETQYFGPGTRLLVL.

V is TRBV20-1 and J is TRBJ1-5; perhaps TRBD1 as D (5 bases). Per germline, CDR1 DFQATT and CDR2 SNEGSKA (reference sequence). The germline V and J ends were trimmed by 3 bases and 5 bases, with 17 bases remaining between them. CDR3 length: 15 amino acids. In nucleotides, the CDR3 is TGCAGTGCTAGTCCCGGGACTGAGGAGTATCAGCCCCAGCATTTT. This sequence encodes CSASPGTEEYQPQHF.

The rearrangement uses TRBV9 and TRBJ2-7; possible D gene TRBD2, 5 bases. The V and J ends lost 0 bases and 7 bases respectively, with 11 bases between them. This CDR3 has 13 residues. CDR1 is SGDLS, CDR2 YYNGEE, per germline. CDR3 bases: TGTGCCAGCAGCGTAGGGCGGGCTGGGGAGCAGTACTTC. Protein: CASSVGRAGEQYF.

V and J are TRBV19 and TRBJ1-3; D is possibly TRBD1 (5 bases). V gave up 4 bases and J gave up 3 bases, with 10 bases separating them. This CDR3 comprises 14 residues. Germline V gene lookup returns CDR1 LNHDA and CDR2 SQIVND (reference sequence). CDR3 amino acids: CASSKDSVGNTIYF. In DNA form, the CDR3 reads TGTGCCAGTAGTAAAGACAGCGTTGGAAACACCATATATTTT.

The chain employs TRBV20-1 and TRBJ2-1; D is uncertain. This CDR3 is 14 amino acids long. CDR1 is DFQATT, CDR2 SNEGSKA, per germline (reference sequence). V lost 3 bases and J 8 bases, leaving 17 bases between the germline ends. The DNA of the CDR3 is TGCAGTGCTAGTATCCTGGACCGGGCGTATGAGCAGTTCTTC. Translating it yields CSASILDRAYEQFF.

The gene calls are TRBV7-9 and TRBJ2-3, with D hard to call. CDR1 is SEHNR, CDR2 FQNEAQ, per germline (reference sequence). V dropped 5 bases and J dropped 4 bases, with 10 bases sitting between them. This CDR3 is built from 13 residues. CDR3 coding DNA: TGTGCCAGCAGCCCGTCAGGTTCAGATACGCAGTATTTT. It translates to CASSPSGSDTQYF.

The chain is built from TRBV12-3 or TRBV12-4 and TRBJ1-4; D is unresolved. The CDR3 runs to 13 residues. Trimming left V 3 bases short and J 4 bases short, with 6 bases between. CDR3 sequence: CASSFRNNEKLFF. The CDR3 DNA follows: TGTGCCAGCAGTTTCCGGAATAATGAAAAACTGTTTTTT.

The chain joins TRBV10-1 to TRBJ1-4, with 9 positions matching TRBD1. The CDR3 is 15 residues long. Germline V gene lookup returns CDR1 WNHNN and CDR2 SYGVQD (reference sequence). V shed 6 bases and J 6 bases; nucleotides not matched to a gene: 8. The CDR3 sequence is CASRTLRDRDEKLFF. CDR3 in DNA: TGCGCCAGCAGAACCCTCCGGGACAGGGATGAAAAACTGTTTTTT.